The 30 T cell receptor beta chains listed next were all sequenced from one sample in a study of blood T cell repertoires in COVID-19 (dated by TCRdb to 2020 to 2022). The method was the immunoSEQ multiplex PCR assay. Held by TCRdb, this immuneACCESS table contains in-frame sequences only and omits some clones. Under half of the omission traces to an unresolved V gene where checked; the cause of the rest is unknown. For this sample there are about 200,000 clones; over 75% appear just once. Over 4.5% of the sample goes to the ten largest clones. The sequencing sample was made of peripheral blood. These receptors were obtained from a man of 80 years or more with acute or convalescent COVID-19.

The chain employs TRBV5-1 and TRBJ1-3; D is perhaps TRBD1 (6 bases). Germline V lookup: CDR1 SGHRS, CDR2 YFSETQ. This CDR3 has 16 residues. Trimming shortened V by 5 bases and J by 0 bases, and 15 bases separated the two germline ends. The CDR3 nucleotides read TGCGCCAGCAGACGGGACACCGTATCCTCTGGAAACACCATATATTTT. It yields the protein CASRRDTVSSGNTIYF.

The J gene is TRBJ1-4, the V gene TRBV6-5; TRBD1 might be the D (5 bases). Germline V gives CDR1 MNHEY, CDR2 SVGAGI. This CDR3 contains 15 residues. Trimming removed 0 bases from V and 4 bases from J, with 9 bases in between. Here the CDR3 reads CASSYSGGVNEKLFF. The CDR3 bases are TGTGCCAGCAGTTACTCGGGGGGGGTTAATGAAAAACTGTTTTTT.

This clone occurred once. The chain combines TRBV4-1 with TRBJ2-7; D remains ambiguous. Germline loops: CDR1 MGHRA, CDR2 YSYEKL. V gave up 0 bases and J gave up 2 bases, with 11 bases separating them. This CDR3 has 15 residues. In DNA form, the CDR3 reads TGCGCCAGCAGCCAAGAACCCCACGGTACCTACGAGCAGTACGTC. Translated, it gives CASSQEPHGTYEQYV.

The chain is built from TRBV28 and TRBJ2-5, with 8 bases aligning to TRBD1. Per the germline V gene, CDR1 is MDHEN and CDR2 is SYDVKM. V shed 6 bases, J shed 5 bases, and the junction held 14 bases outside the gene matches. The CDR3 is 16 residues long. The DNA for the CDR3 is TGTGCCAGCAGCGTTCGACCCGGCAGGGGGCCTGAGACCCAGTACTTC. Residues: CASSVRPGRGPETQYF.

The chain has TRBV10-1 and TRBJ2-3, with TRBD2 matching 14 bases. CDR3 length: 16 amino acids. Unmatched junction bases numbered 7, after V lost 5 bases and J lost 6 bases. Looked up from germline, CDR1 is WNHNN and CDR2 is SYGVQD (reference sequence). The CDR3 DNA sequence: TGCGCCAGCAGTCCCGGGACTAGCGGGAGTATTGATACGCAGTATTTT. Amino acid sequence: CASSPGTSGSIDTQYF.

This clone was seen a single time. This sequence joins TRBV7-9 and TRBJ2-2; tentative D call: TRBD1 (7 bases). Germline CDR1 and CDR2: SEHNR and FQNEAQ (reference sequence). There are 14 residues in the CDR3. Between the trimmed V and J ends, which lost 7 bases and 5 bases, there was a span of 14 bases. CDR3 loop: CASKRQGGTGELFF. Written as DNA, the CDR3 is TGTGCCAGCAAGCGGCAGGGGGGAACCGGGGAGCTGTTTTTT. The full variable domain, its missing parts supplied by reference TRBV7-9 and TRBJ2-2, is DTGVSQNPRHKITKRGQNVTFRCDPISEHNRLYWYRQTLGQGPEFLTYFQNEAQLEKSRLLSDRFSAERPKGSFSTLEIQRTEQGDSAMYLCASKRQGGTGELFFGEGSRLTVL.

This chain's CDR3 is CASSSSDTGVGTQYF. Here the CDR3 DNA reads TGCGCCAGCAGCTCCTCGGACACGGGGGTAGGGACGCAGTATTTT. The chain joins TRBV5-1 to TRBJ2-3, with D perhaps TRBD2 (6 bases). CDR3 length: 15 amino acids. Germline CDR1 reads SGHRS; CDR2 reads YFSETQ. V gave up 3 bases and J gave up 9 bases, with 20 bases separating them.

This chain joins TRBV6-2 or TRBV6-3 and TRBJ2-6; D unclear. Trimming shortened V by 4 bases and J by 0 bases, and 10 bases separated the two germline ends. The CDR3 contains 16 residues. Per the germline V gene, CDR1 is MNHEY and CDR2 is SVGEGT. CDR3 sequence: CASSWATDSGANVLTF. In DNA form, the CDR3 reads TGTGCCAGCAGTTGGGCCACGGACTCTGGGGCCAACGTCCTGACTTTC.

The V call is TRBV21-1, the J call TRBJ2-1; the table gives TRBD1 as D, unverified against the DNA. TRBV21-1 is shown as a pseudogene. The CDR3 has 13 residues. The CDR3 coding sequence is TGTGCCAGCAGCAAAGCGGACAGGGTAAAGCAGTTCTTC. Its translation: CASSKADRVKQFF.

The chain has TRBV7-8 and TRBJ2-2; D unresolved. Germline V gene sequence: CDR1 SGHVS, CDR2 FQNEAQ. CDR3 length: 16 residues. V dropped 5 bases and J dropped 0 bases, with 13 bases sitting between them. The CDR3 loop reads CASSPAPLANTGELFF. DNA for the CDR3: TGTGCCAGCAGCCCTGCGCCGCTCGCGAACACCGGGGAGCTGTTTTTT.

The rearrangement links TRBV7-3 to TRBJ2-3, with TRBD2 identical over 13 bases. The V segment lost 5 bases and the J segment 4 bases; nucleotides outside the gene matches: 6. The CDR3 covers 16 residues. Germline CDR1 reads SGHTA; CDR2 reads FQGTGA. CDR3 sequence reads: CASSAPGLAGPDTQYF. CDR3 bases: TGTGCCAGCAGCGCACCGGGACTAGCGGGACCAGATACGCAGTATTTT.

This chain connects TRBV19 to TRBJ2-2, with 7 positions matching TRBD2. Germline-derived CDR1 and CDR2 are LNHDA and SQIVND (reference sequence). J was trimmed by 4 bases and V by 6 bases; bases with no gene match: 8. This CDR3 has 15 amino acids. CDR3 region: CASRDGGSSTGELFF. The CDR3 coding sequence is TGTGCCAGTAGGGACGGGGGGTCGTCCACCGGGGAGCTGTTTTTT.

This rearrangement joins TRBV14 to TRBJ2-2; 10 nucleotides match TRBD2. Germline V gene data show CDR1 as SGHDN and CDR2 as FVKESK. V shed 1 base and J 7 bases; nucleotides not matched to a gene: 9. The CDR3 has 17 amino acids. The CDR3 DNA reads TGTGCCAGCAGCCAAGTGCTCACTAGCGGGAAGAACGGGGAGCTGTTTTTT. This encodes CASSQVLTSGKNGELFF.

The chain uses TRBV23-1 and TRBJ2-7; perhaps TRBD1 as D (6 bases). TRBV23-1 is designated an ORF whose function remains uncertain. This CDR3 has 14 amino acids. V was trimmed by 8 bases and J by 4 bases, leaving 18 bases between them. CDR3 protein: CASGQNQALYEQYF. CDR3 bases: TGCGCCAGCGGACAGAATCAGGCCCTTTACGAGCAGTACTTC.

The chain carries TRBV6-5 and TRBJ1-5; D not resolved. Germline V CDR1 and CDR2: MNHEY, SVGAGI. CDR3 size: 15 residues. V gave up 6 bases and J gave up 3 bases, with 15 bases separating them. CDR3 bases: TGTGCCAGCAGAAGAGGGTACAGCCCCAATCAGCCCCAGCATTTT. Residues: CASRRGYSPNQPQHF.

The chain combines TRBV30 with TRBJ2-1; TRBD2 is a possible D gene (6 bases). The CDR3 loop spans 13 amino acids. The V gene's germline CDR1 is GTSNPN and CDR2 SVGIG (reference sequence). V was cut by 3 bases and J by 4 bases, with 10 bases left in between. CDR3 DNA sequence: TGTGCCTGGAGCGGCGGGAATTACAATGAGCAGTTCTTC. This gives the protein CAWSGGNYNEQFF.

The J gene is TRBJ2-2, the V gene TRBV4-1; 9 bases are shared with TRBD1. This CDR3 comprises 14 residues. The J segment lost 6 bases and the V segment lost 4 bases, leaving 3 bases of the junction unmatched. Germline assignment: CDR1 MGHRA and CDR2 YSYEKL. In DNA, the CDR3 is TGCGCCAGCAGCCCCAGACAGGGGGCCGGGGAGCTGTTTTTT. Its translation is CASSPRQGAGELFF.

The chain combines TRBV7-2 with TRBJ2-4; 7 positions agree with TRBD2. The V gene end was trimmed by 4 bases and the J gene end by 5 bases; junction bases not matched to a gene: 14. The CDR3 contains 17 residues. Per germline, CDR1 SGHTA and CDR2 FQGNSA. In nucleotides, the CDR3 is TGTGCCAGCAGCTCTAGTTCGGGAGGTACGGTTCAAAACATTCAGTACTTC. This gives the protein CASSSSSGGTVQNIQYF.

The chain employs TRBV7-2 and TRBJ2-1, with 9 nucleotides matching TRBD1. V lost 4 bases, J lost 5 bases, and 9 bases stayed unmatched. CDR1 SGHTA and CDR2 FQGNSA come from the germline V gene. The CDR3 consists of 16 residues. Here the CDR3 reads CASSSFWGQGDNEQFF. Here the CDR3 DNA reads TGTGCCAGCAGCTCATTCTGGGGACAGGGTGACAATGAGCAGTTCTTC.

The chain links TRBV5-1 to TRBJ2-2; a possible D gene is TRBD2 (5 bases). Germline V CDR1 and CDR2: SGHRS, YFSETQ. CDR3 length: 14 residues. V lost 2 bases to trimming and J lost 5 bases, with 10 bases between them. DNA for the CDR3: TGCGCCAGCAGCTTCCGGAGGTTTACCGGGGAGCTGTTTTTT. Its protein product is CASSFRRFTGELFF.

The rearrangement joins TRBV6-5 to TRBJ2-1, with TRBD2 matching 8 bases. J lost 4 bases, V lost 9 bases, and 8 bases had no gene match. The germline CDR1 and CDR2 sequences are MNHEY and SVGAGI. This CDR3 is 14 amino acids long. In DNA form, the CDR3 reads TGTGCCAGTTCCCGGCGGGAGGCTTACAATGAGCAGTTCTTC. Translated: CASSRREAYNEQFF.

This clone has only one observation. V is TRBV19 and J is TRBJ1-2; maybe TRBD1 (6 bases). The germline V gene has CDR1 LNHDA and CDR2 SQIVND (reference sequence). The CDR3 runs to 14 residues. V gave up 9 bases and J gave up 5 bases, with 19 bases separating them. The CDR3 DNA reads as TGTGCCAGCTACCTGGCAGGGGACGGGTATGGCTACACCTTC. Translation gives CASYLAGDGYGYTF.

Only a few counts were recorded for this clone. This chain connects TRBV28 to TRBJ1-5; D call uncertain. Germline loops: CDR1 MDHEN, CDR2 SYDVKM. The V end lost 4 bases, the J end lost 0 bases, and 10 bases lay between the germline ends. CDR3 length equals 15 residues. CDR3 sequence: CASSSPGTSNQPQHF. The CDR3 bases are TGTGCCAGCAGTTCGCCGGGAACTAGCAATCAGCCCCAGCATTTT.

J is TRBJ2-3 and V is TRBV5-1; 9 nucleotides line up with TRBD1. The CDR3 is 18 residues long. Germline V CDR1 and CDR2: SGHRS, YFSETQ. Trimming cost V 4 bases and J 1 base; bases outside gene matches: 13. CDR3 sequence (DNA): TGCGCCAGCAGCCCCGGACAGGGGCTACGCGGGGGCACAGATACGCAGTATTTT. Its protein product is CASSPGQGLRGGTDTQYF.

The chain carries TRBV5-6 and TRBJ2-1; TRBD2 is a possible D gene (6 bases). V lost 4 bases, J lost 9 bases, and 11 bases lay in between. The germline CDR1 and CDR2 sequences are SGHDT and YYEEEE. The CDR3 length is 12 residues. The CDR3 bases are TGTGCCAGCAGCACCTTAGCGGTTGAGCAGTTCTTC. Encoded protein: CASSTLAVEQFF.

The chain uses TRBV6-5 and TRBJ2-7; D is perhaps TRBD2 (7 bases). CDR3 length equals 15 residues. Trimming left V 4 bases short and J 5 bases short, with 18 bases between. Germline values: CDR1 MNHEY, CDR2 SVGAGI. CDR3 protein: CASSSGRGGGHEQYV. CDR3 in DNA: TGTGCCAGCAGTTCGGGACGCGGGGGCGGCCACGAGCAGTACGTC.

The rearrangement links TRBV6-5 to TRBJ1-1; TRBD1 is a possible D gene (5 bases). Germline CDR1 reads MNHEY; CDR2 reads SVGAGI. With 7 bases removed from V and 4 bases from J, the gap between germline ends came to 16 bases. CDR3 length: 14 residues. The CDR3 is CASTRQGGVTEAFF. DNA of the CDR3: TGTGCCAGCACCCGCCAGGGAGGGGTCACTGAAGCTTTCTTT.

The chain carries TRBV5-1 and TRBJ1-1; D ambiguous. This CDR3 has 15 amino acids. Trimming removed 0 bases at V and 1 base at J, with 10 bases between. Germline V CDR1 and CDR2: SGHRS, YFSETQ. Here the CDR3 reads CASSLVTSRNTEAFF. The CDR3 region has the DNA TGCGCCAGCAGCTTGGTGACATCCAGGAACACTGAAGCTTTCTTT.

The CDR3 DNA is TGCAGCGTTGAAGGGACACGTTTAAATGAGCAGTTCTTC. This sequence encodes CSVEGTRLNEQFF. The chain has TRBV29-1 and TRBJ2-1; a possible D gene is TRBD1 (5 bases). Trimming cost V 1 base and J 7 bases, with 11 bases left between them. The germline V gene has CDR1 SQVTM and CDR2 ANQGSEA. There are 13 residues in the CDR3.

The chain uses TRBV2 and TRBJ2-1; 8 bases agree with TRBD2. Per germline, CDR1 SNHLY and CDR2 FYNNEI. CDR3 length: 15 amino acids. Germline trimming cut 6 bases from V and 8 bases from J; bases unmatched to any gene: 12. The CDR3 sequence: CASSVPGLGLDEQFF. CDR3 nucleotide sequence: TGTGCCAGCAGCGTTCCGGGACTAGGGTTAGATGAGCAGTTCTTC.